Shown below are 5 T cell receptor beta chains from a single sample sequenced in a study of cytomegalovirus exposure and HLA in healthy donors. Using immunoSEQ multiplex PCR, the repertoire was profiled, and TCRdb retains in-frame clones only, with some absent. The data hold roughly 150,000 clones, with 70% to 85% observed a single time. Input material: PBMCs. Source of these receptors: a man between 25 and 39 years old in good health and CMV-seropositive.

The chain uses TRBV6-1 and TRBJ1-4, with D tentatively TRBD1 (6 bases). V was pared by 8 bases and J by 9 bases, with 16 bases between. Germline CDR1 is MNHNS and CDR2 is SASEGT. CDR3 length: 13 amino acids. Written as DNA, the CDR3 is TGTGCCAGCCATACCGGGACAATGAAAAAACTGTTTTTT. It encodes CASHTGTMKKLFF.

This chain joins TRBV19 and TRBJ2-5; 11 nucleotides line up with TRBD2. Germline V CDR1 and CDR2: LNHDA, SQIVND (reference sequence). This CDR3 contains 16 residues. Trimming at V came to 4 bases and at J to 8 bases, leaving 12 bases not matched to a gene. In nucleotides, the CDR3 is TGTGCCAGTAGTACACCCTGGACTAGCGGGCTGTCAACCCAGTACTTC. Translation gives CASSTPWTSGLSTQYF. Full variable domain (rest looked up from reference TRBV19 and TRBJ2-5): DGGITQSPKYLFRKEGQNVTLSCEQNLNHDAMYWYRQDPGQGLRLIYYSQIVNDFQKGDIAEGYSVSREKKESFPLTVTSAQKNPTAFYLCASSTPWTSGLSTQYFGPGTRLLVL.

The chain combines TRBV14 with TRBJ2-7; 8 bases match TRBD1. The CDR3 is 14 residues long. Germline CDR1 reads SGHDN; CDR2 reads FVKESK. With 4 bases clipped from V and 3 bases from J, the junction kept 5 bases outside the gene matches. The CDR3 DNA is TGTGCCAGCAGCCCCCGGACAGGGAGCTACGAGCAGTACTTC. It specifies CASSPRTGSYEQYF.

The rearrangement links TRBV19 to TRBJ1-2; 7 positions agree with TRBD1. Germline V gives CDR1 LNHDA, CDR2 SQIVND (reference sequence). The V segment lost 11 bases and the J segment 3 bases; nucleotides outside the gene matches: 6. CDR3 length: 12 amino acids. The CDR3 sequence: CAGTQGDYGYTF. The CDR3 DNA reads TGTGCCGGGACTCAGGGGGACTATGGCTACACCTTC. Using reference TRBV19 and TRBJ1-2 for the parts outside the CDR3, the full variable domain is DGGITQSPKYLFRKEGQNVTLSCEQNLNHDAMYWYRQDPGQGLRLIYYSQIVNDFQKGDIAEGYSVSREKKESFPLTVTSAQKNPTAFYLCAGTQGDYGYTFGSGTRLTVV.

The rearrangement links TRBV11-3 to TRBJ2-1; D is unresolved. V was shortened by 1 base and J by 0 bases, with 7 bases between the two germline ends. Looked up from germline, CDR1 is SGHNT and CDR2 is YENEEA. CDR3 length: 15 residues. The CDR3 is CASSLVWSSYNEQFF. Here the CDR3 DNA reads TGTGCCAGCAGCTTAGTTTGGAGCTCCTACAATGAGCAGTTCTTC.